These 6 T cell receptor beta chains were all obtained from the same sample, sequenced in a study of blood T cell repertoires in COVID-19. Clones were read by immunoSEQ multiplex PCR, and TCRdb kept only the in-frame ones, dropping some. The sample includes 310,000 or so clones, approximately 90% seen only once; the top ten take around 9.3%. The specimen was PBMCs or T cells enriched from blood (not recorded which). The source is a woman under 30 who had recovered from COVID-19.

The chain couples TRBV7-9 to TRBJ2-7, with TRBD1 matching over 8 bases. The CDR3 loop spans 15 amino acids. Germline lookup yields CDR1 SEHNR and CDR2 FQNEAQ (reference sequence). Trimming at V came to 2 bases and at J to 2 bases, leaving 5 bases not matched to a gene. The CDR3 region is CASSLQGATTYEQYF. The CDR3, as DNA: TGTGCCAGCAGCTTACAGGGGGCGACCACCTACGAGCAGTACTTC.

The V gene is TRBV3-1 (or the pseudogene TRBV3-2), the J gene TRBJ2-6, with D unclear. Germline-derived CDR1 and CDR2 are LGHDT and YNNKEL (reference sequence). V shed 3 bases and J shed 0 bases, with 6 bases lying between them. This CDR3 has 15 amino acids. The CDR3 protein is CASSHWSSGANVLTF. CDR3 DNA sequence: TGTGCCAGCAGCCACTGGAGCTCTGGGGCCAACGTCCTGACTTTC.

CDR3 DNA: TGTGCCAGCAGCAGGGCATCACTGGCTTTCTTT. Translating it yields CASSRASLAFF. The chain combines TRBV12-3 or TRBV12-4 with TRBJ1-1, with a possible D match to TRBD1 (5 bases). CDR3 length: 11 residues. Trimming left V 6 bases short and J 11 bases short, with 13 bases between.

Only one count was recorded for this clone. Other DNA sequences in the sample encode the same CDR3. This rearrangement joins TRBV6-2 or TRBV6-3 to TRBJ1-5, with a tentative D call TRBD1 (6 bases). V was cut by 2 bases and J by 1 base, with 9 bases left in between. The CDR3 covers 15 residues. CDR1 MNHEY and CDR2 SVGEGT come from the germline V gene. The CDR3 reads CASSYGGASNQPQHF. The CDR3 nucleotides read TGTGCCAGCAGTTACGGGGGGGCGAGCAATCAGCCCCAGCATTTT.

The chain uses TRBV6-4 and TRBJ2-2, with a weak D call TRBD1 (5 bases). Germline V gene data show CDR1 as MRHNA and CDR2 as SNTAGT. CDR3 size: 13 residues. Trimming removed 10 bases at V and 6 bases at J, with 15 bases between. CDR3 DNA sequence: TGTGCCACCCCGGCAGGGATGGCCGGGGAGCTGTTTTTT. This codes for CATPAGMAGELFF.

The chain links TRBV7-2 to TRBJ1-2; 9 bases match TRBD1. The junction had 3 bases not matched to a gene; V was cut back by 1 base and J by 3 bases. Germline CDR1 is SGHTA and CDR2 is FQGNSA. The CDR3 runs 15 residues. The CDR3 loop is CASSLVGTGYYGYTF. The DNA of the CDR3 is TGTGCCAGCAGCTTAGTTGGGACAGGGTACTATGGCTACACCTTC.